This T cell receptor beta chain was retrieved from a study of T-cell reconstitution after alpha-beta-depleted transplantation in children. Study findings and constraints: Newly generated T cells supplied most T-cell counts and diversity one year post-transplant. Expanded clones from the graft, numbering several hundred, reportedly supplied alpha-beta T cells about two months after transplant. Several patients had high TCRbeta diversity at day 60; it came from surviving recipient T cells and thymic progenitors.

Regarding this clonotype: Its antigen is not identified.

TCRbeta library preparation incorporated unique molecular identifiers. From the PCR reads, TCRdb called clonotypes with MiXCR, one entry per CDR3 protein. The sample carries fewer than 750,000 distinct CDR3 sequences, about a quarter recorded once. The CDR3 sequence is 15 residues long. Germline trimming cut 7 bases from V and 1 base from J; bases unmatched to any gene: 7. The chain employs TRBV12-3 or TRBV12-4 and TRBJ2-7; 10 bases line up with TRBD2. This clonotype originated in a boy in the first two years of life with Wiskott-Aldrich syndrome, due to receive a stem cell transplant. The material was PBMCs, obtained before TCRalphabeta/CD19-depleted stem cell transplant. The CDR3 reads CASTPTSGISYEQYF. The CDR3 DNA follows: TGTGCCAGCACCCCTACTAGCGGGATTTCCTACGAGCAGTACTTC.